This T cell receptor beta chain was recorded in a study of blood T cell repertoires in COVID-19 (dated by TCRdb to the early 2020s). The study in broad terms: The collaborator samples originated in the United States, Italy and Spain and spanned the acute and convalescent phases of COVID-19. A freely available public database, intended as a resource for researchers studying the immune response to SARS-CoV-2, is where the repertoires were released. The prospective study material was composed of cDNA or gDNA derived from T cells, B-cell-depleted T cells, or PBMCs. Sample metadata almost always included a de-identified subject ID, COVID-19 status, age in years and sex. Where available, HLA class I and class II types were taken from metadata supplied by the sample provider and were not determined by assay-based typing. Samples came from the ongoing ImmuneRACE study (first 160 participants) plus 1,254 subjects from 6 global collaborators. Subjects who had been exposed to COVID-19, were actively infected with it, or had recovered from it provided the deeply sampled blood TCRbeta repertoires that made up the dataset. Findings and caveats that apply to the study as a whole: The quantity of clinical and demographic metadata differed by source and by participant and was supplied without curation.

TCRbeta CDR3 regions were amplified from genomic DNA by means of the immunoSEQ Assay, a bias-controlled multiplex PCR. As for how the authors treated the data: Nucleated cell counts per sample were estimated from amplification of reference gene primers within the assay. Sequence reads were collapsed and filtered to measure the absolute abundance of every unique TCRbeta CDR3 rearrangement. For each sample, productive Simpson clonality was calculated by taking the square root of Simpson's diversity index across productive rearrangements. TCRdb obtained this table from immuneACCESS and retained in-frame rearrangements with V and J assigned. These tables miss some clones; where compared with another copy, unresolved V genes account for less than half of the shortfall, and the remainder is unexplained. That table is the source of V, J and clone size, and D and trimming were worked out from the DNA. For this sample the table gives some 270,000 clones, of which nearly 90% were detected only once. Approximately 2.1% of the sample lies in the top ten.

This clone was observed a single time. The antigen this receptor binds is unknown. No much larger clone is present one base from it, and per-base qualities are unavailable. From the cysteine through the phenylalanine, the CDR3 covers 12 amino acids. Solely the CDR3 DNA is kept, with 36 bases framed from the first base. The CDR1 and CDR2 encoded by the germline V gene are SQVTM and ANQGSEA. At the junction V is shortened by 4 bases and J by 4 bases, with 10 bases in between. One collaborating source in Seattle enrolled patients during active infection and followed them longitudinally through the course of disease. The collaborating institutions used their own protocols to collect whole blood in K2EDTA tubes. Collaborator samples were shipped for TCRbeta analysis as frozen whole blood, isolated PBMCs, or DNA extracted from either sample type.

The sequencing sample was made of peripheral blood. The receptor chain draws on TRBV29-1 and TRBJ1-1; the D segment could be TRBD1, given 6 matching bases. This TCR was sampled from a woman aged 60-75 years with COVID-19, enrolled during active disease. The CDR3: CSVGAGATEAFF. The nucleotide sequence reads as follows: TGCAGCGTTGGAGCAGGGGCCACTGAAGCTTTCTTT.